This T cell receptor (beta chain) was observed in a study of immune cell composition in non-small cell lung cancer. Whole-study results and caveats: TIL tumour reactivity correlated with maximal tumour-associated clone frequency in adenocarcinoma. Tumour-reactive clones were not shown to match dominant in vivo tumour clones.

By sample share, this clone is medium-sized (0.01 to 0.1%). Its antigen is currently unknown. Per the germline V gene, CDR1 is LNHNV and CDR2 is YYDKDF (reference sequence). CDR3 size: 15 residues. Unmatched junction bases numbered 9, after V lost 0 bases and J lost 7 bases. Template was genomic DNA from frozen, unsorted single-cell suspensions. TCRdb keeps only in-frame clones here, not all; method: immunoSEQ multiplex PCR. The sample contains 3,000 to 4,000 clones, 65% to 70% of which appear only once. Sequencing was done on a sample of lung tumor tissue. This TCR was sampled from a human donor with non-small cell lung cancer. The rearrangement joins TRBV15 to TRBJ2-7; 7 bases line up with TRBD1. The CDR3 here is CATSRDRRGQSEQYF. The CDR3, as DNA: TGTGCCACCAGCAGAGATCGAAGGGGGCAGAGTGAGCAGTACTTC.